This T cell receptor beta chain is from a study of blood T cells in healthy people across ages. Study-level information: Template switching recovered approximately one barcoded beta molecule for every two T cells.

From germline, CDR1 is SGHTA and CDR2 FQGNSA. Trimming left V 1 base short and J 1 base short, with 11 bases between. The CDR3 consists of 15 residues. The second PCR ran about 6 to 11 cycles with a sample-barcoded 5' primer and J-beta primers. From each sample, at least 3 million paired-end reads containing CDR3 were obtained. TCRdb analysed the 5' RACE reads with MiXCR anew, one entry per CDR3 protein. The sample consists of more than 500,000 distinct CDR3 sequences, approximately 27% of them appearing once. The TCR originated in a woman between 65 and 79 years old in good health. The V gene is TRBV7-2, the J gene TRBJ2-7; no clear D. The specimen was blood. DNA for the CDR3: TGTGCCAGCAGCTTAGTCTTTAGTTTGTCCTACGAGCAGTACTTC. Translation: CASSLVFSLSYEQYF.